This T cell receptor (beta chain) was obtained from a study of T cells in Graves' hyperthyroidism and ophthalmopathy. Study-wide findings and caveats: Most expanded thyroid clonotypes above 0.001 also appeared in blood.

There are many counts of this clonotype. Its antigen is not identified. Amplification of TCR beta CDR3 regions used RNA as the template. First-round RT-PCR of the TCR CDR3 relied on the HTBI primer set. TCRdb reprocessed the multiplex PCR reads via MiXCR and lists one record per CDR3 protein. This sample yields about 610,000 distinct CDR3 sequences, of which 46% are seen a single time; more than 7% belongs to the top ten. The CDR3 is 14 amino acids. The germline CDR1 and CDR2 sequences are MGHRA and YSYEKL. The junction had 6 bases not matched to a gene; V was cut back by 1 base and J by 6 bases. Absence of ophthalmopathy progression within 18 months defined stable Graves' hyperthyroidism. Newly diagnosed hyperthyroidism, duration under 2 months, in patients aged 18 to 65. Uncontrolled infections, other autoimmune diseases, pregnancy or lactation led to exclusion of patients.

Source material: peripheral blood or thyroid tissue (not recorded which). This clonotype originated in a woman under 30 with Graves' hyperthyroidism. The chain is built from TRBV4-1 and TRBJ2-7; 7 nucleotides line up with TRBD2. Written as DNA, the CDR3 is TGCGCCAGCAGCCAAGCGGCGGGAGTAATCGAGCAGTACTTC. Amino acids: CASSQAAGVIEQYF.